This passage covers 24 T cell receptor beta chains from one sample sequenced in a study of CD4 T cells in relation to SARS-CoV-2 and coronaviruses. No antigen has been assigned to these receptors. The data were produced by immunoSEQ multiplex PCR, yet TCRdb's version contains in-frame clones alone and is incomplete. In the table there are about 34,000 clones, roughly four fifths of which are singletons. Sequencing was carried out using memory CD4+ T cells from PBMCs, cultured in vitro. The receptor source for this set is an adult with COVID-19.

The J gene is TRBJ2-1, the V gene TRBV5-1; D gene ambiguous. Per the germline V gene, CDR1 is SGHRS and CDR2 is YFSETQ. V lost 5 bases and J 3 bases, leaving 12 bases between the germline ends. The CDR3 totals 14 residues. CDR3 sequence: CASRPDQNYNEQFF. The CDR3 DNA reads as TGCGCCAGCAGGCCGGACCAAAACTACAATGAGCAGTTCTTC.

The gene calls are TRBV6-1 and TRBJ2-3; D is perhaps TRBD1 (6 bases). The germline V and J ends were trimmed by 2 bases and 2 bases, with 11 bases remaining between them. Germline V CDR1 and CDR2: MNHNS, SASEGT. This CDR3 is 15 amino acids long. CDR3 loop: CASSETGYLTDTQYF. For the CDR3, the DNA is TGTGCCAGCAGTGAAACAGGGTACCTCACAGATACGCAGTATTTT.

J is TRBJ1-5 and V is TRBV7-2, with 11 bases matching TRBD1. The CDR3 has 16 residues. Losses at the gene ends were 5 bases for V and 11 bases for J; bases not matched to a gene: 14. Germline V CDR1 and CDR2: SGHTA, FQGNSA. The CDR3 bases are TGTGCCAGCAGCCATTCCGGGACAGGGGGACTCAGGACCCAGCATTTT. Translating gives CASSHSGTGGLRTQHF.

This rearrangement joins TRBV3-1 (or the pseudogene TRBV3-2) to TRBJ2-7; TRBD1 aligns across 9 bases. After removal of 0 bases from V and 1 base from J, the junction contained 4 bases not matched to a gene. Germline V lookup: CDR1 LGHDT, CDR2 YNNKEL (reference sequence). CDR3 size: 16 residues. The CDR3: CASSQDPGQGSYEQYF. The CDR3 DNA is TGTGCCAGCAGCCAAGATCCGGGACAGGGATCCTACGAGCAGTACTTC.

J is TRBJ1-5 and V is TRBV19; no reliable D call. This CDR3 is 13 amino acids long. Germline lookup yields CDR1 LNHDA and CDR2 SQIVND (reference sequence). V shed 11 bases and J shed 3 bases, with 14 bases lying between them. The CDR3 spells CASARIHNQPQHF. DNA for the CDR3: TGTGCCTCCGCCAGGATCCACAATCAGCCCCAGCATTTT.

The chain employs TRBV11-1 and TRBJ2-1; D perhaps matches TRBD2 (5 bases). Trimming cost V 3 bases and J 10 bases, with 16 bases left between them. This CDR3 is 14 amino acids long. Per the germline V gene, CDR1 is SGHAT and CDR2 is FQDESV (reference sequence). DNA of the CDR3: TGTGCCAGCAGCTTTCCGGGGATAAGACGGGAGCAGTTCTTC. Translated, it gives CASSFPGIRREQFF.

The chain couples TRBV10-1 to TRBJ2-2; D is unresolved. The V and J ends lost 4 bases and 6 bases respectively, with 6 bases between them. Germline CDR1 reads WNHNN; CDR2 reads SYGVQD (reference sequence). The CDR3 sequence is 12 residues long. As DNA, the CDR3 is TGCGCCAGCAGTGTTGGGGCCGGGGAGCTGTTTTTT. It translates to CASSVGAGELFF.

The chain uses TRBV7-2 and TRBJ2-3; D is perhaps TRBD2 (5 bases). CDR3 length equals 15 residues. Trimming shortened V by 8 bases and J by 1 base, and 16 bases separated the two germline ends. Germline V lookup: CDR1 SGHTA, CDR2 FQGNSA. The CDR3 protein is CASSSFGGGTDTQYF. The CDR3 nucleotides are TGTGCCAGCTCCAGTTTCGGAGGTGGCACAGATACGCAGTATTTT.

The V gene is TRBV28, the J gene TRBJ1-6; D not certain. The CDR3 is 17 amino acids. V lost 7 bases to trimming and J lost 5 bases, with 21 bases between them. CDR1 is MDHEN, CDR2 SYDVKM, per germline. The CDR3 loop reads CASTVFGSGADNSPLHF. The CDR3 DNA follows: TGTGCCAGCACCGTTTTTGGCTCCGGCGCCGATAATTCACCCCTCCACTTT.

The V and J genes are TRBV11-3 and TRBJ2-3; 9 bases are a match to TRBD1. The CDR3 extends over 16 amino acids. In germline, CDR1 is SGHNT, CDR2 YENEEA. V gave up 4 bases and J gave up 3 bases; unmatched junction bases: 8. The DNA of the CDR3 is TGTGCCAGCAGCTCATCTGGGACAGGGACTACAGATACGCAGTATTTT. The encoded protein is CASSSSGTGTTDTQYF.

The V gene is TRBV5-6, the J gene TRBJ2-1, with D uncertain. The CDR3 is 12 residues long. Between the trimmed V and J ends, which lost 0 bases and 5 bases, there was a span of 3 bases. In germline, CDR1 is SGHDT, CDR2 YYEEEE. The CDR3 region has the DNA TGTGCCAGCAGCTTGGGCGACAATGAGCAGTTCTTC. This gives the protein CASSLGDNEQFF.

This clone was detected a few times. The chain couples TRBV3-1 (or the pseudogene TRBV3-2) to TRBJ1-4, with D perhaps matching TRBD1 (6 bases). V was clipped by 1 base and J by 13 bases, with 13 bases between them. The CDR3 has 13 amino acids. Germline-derived CDR1 and CDR2 are LGHDT and YNNKEL (reference sequence). CDR3 coding DNA: TGTGCCAGCAGCCAAGTGAGAGGGGGAAGACTGTTTTTT. Encoded protein: CASSQVRGGRLFF.

J is TRBJ1-3 and V is TRBV20-1; D unclear. Germline CDR1 and CDR2: DFQATT and SNEGSKA (reference sequence). The ends were cut back, 3 bases at V and 9 bases at J, with 15 bases in the middle. CDR3 length: 13 residues. CDR3: CSASFQIRGTIYF. In DNA, the CDR3 is TGCAGTGCTAGTTTCCAGATCCGAGGCACCATATATTTT.

V and J are TRBV5-1 and TRBJ2-5; D perhaps matches TRBD1 (5 bases). This CDR3 has 14 amino acids. Germline V gives CDR1 SGHRS, CDR2 YFSETQ. The germline V and J ends were trimmed by 2 bases and 2 bases, with 10 bases remaining between them. CDR3 sequence (DNA): TGCGCCAGCAGCTTACAGGACGGACAAGAGACCCAGTACTTC. Amino acid sequence: CASSLQDGQETQYF.

This chain connects TRBV28 to TRBJ1-3; 9 bases are a match to TRBD1. CDR3 length: 16 amino acids. Germline CDR1 MDHEN, CDR2 SYDVKM. The V gene end was trimmed by 0 bases and the J gene end by 0 bases; junction bases not matched to a gene: 0. CDR3 nucleotides: TGTGCCAGCAGTTTATGGGGACAGGGCTCTGGAAACACCATATATTTT. Translation gives CASSLWGQGSGNTIYF.

The sample holds one count of this clone. J is TRBJ2-7 and V is TRBV10-3; 8 bases line up with TRBD2. The V gene end was trimmed by 4 bases and the J gene end by 0 bases; junction bases not matched to a gene: 8. Looked up from germline, CDR1 is ENHRY and CDR2 is SYGVKD. The CDR3 is made up of 16 amino acids. The CDR3 protein is CAISARAGASSYEQYF. The CDR3 region has the DNA TGTGCCATCAGTGCCAGAGCGGGAGCTTCCTCCTACGAGCAGTACTTC.

V gene TRBV14 combines with J gene TRBJ2-1; the D is unclear. V was clipped by 1 base and J by 4 bases, with 8 bases between them. The CDR3 is made up of 14 amino acids. Germline V gene sequence: CDR1 SGHDN, CDR2 FVKESK. The CDR3 DNA sequence: TGTGCCAGCAGCCAAGTGCAATTTTACAATGAGCAGTTCTTC. Translation: CASSQVQFYNEQFF.

This clone was seen a few times. The chain employs TRBV6-1 and TRBJ1-1; TRBD1 is a possible D gene (5 bases). Trimming stripped 3 bases from V and 0 bases from J, with 11 bases between. This CDR3 is built from 15 residues. The V gene's germline CDR1 is MNHNS and CDR2 SASEGT. CDR3 DNA: TGTGCCAGCAGTGACCCTTCAGGGTTGAACACTGAAGCTTTCTTT. Translating it yields CASSDPSGLNTEAFF.

CDR3 region: CAISDPGQTGSSYNEQFF. In nucleotides, the CDR3 is TGTGCCATCAGTGACCCCGGACAAACAGGGAGCTCCTACAATGAGCAGTTCTTC. The chain recombines TRBV10-3 with TRBJ2-1, with D perhaps TRBD1 (6 bases). V lost 3 bases and J 0 bases, leaving 18 bases between the germline ends. This CDR3 contains 18 residues. The germline gives CDR1 ENHRY, CDR2 SYGVKD.

The rearrangement joins TRBV4-1 to TRBJ2-7; D may be TRBD2 (7 bases). The CDR3 runs to 16 residues. The V and J ends lost 0 bases and 1 base respectively, with 13 bases between them. Germline-derived CDR1 and CDR2 are MGHRA and YSYEKL. DNA for the CDR3: TGCGCCAGCAGCCAAGAGGGCGGGGGCGGGTCCTACGAGCAGTACTTC. Protein product: CASSQEGGGGSYEQYF.

This clone was detected a few times. This sequence joins TRBV5-6 and TRBJ2-2; D is undetermined. There are 12 residues in the CDR3. CDR1 and CDR2 (germline): SGHDT, YYEEEE. V was pared by 6 bases and J by 5 bases, with 8 bases between. The CDR3: CASNRITGELFF. CDR3 DNA sequence: TGTGCCAGCAACCGAATAACCGGGGAGCTGTTTTTT. Looking up the rest from reference TRBV5-6 and TRBJ2-2 gives the full variable domain: DAGVTQSPTHLIKTRGQQVTLRCSPKSGHDTVSWYQQALGQGPQFIFQYYEEEERQRGNFPDRFSGHQFPNYSSELNVNALLLGDSALYLCASNRITGELFFGEGSRLTVL.

In its sample, this clone was seen a few times. This rearrangement joins TRBV3-1 (or the pseudogene TRBV3-2) to TRBJ1-1; TRBD1 aligns across 7 bases. J gave up 4 bases and V 2 bases, and 4 bases lay outside the gene matches. Germline CDR1 LGHDT, CDR2 YNNKEL (reference sequence). The CDR3 contains 14 residues. CDR3 in DNA: TGTGCCAGCAGCCAATCAGGGGGAGGCACTGAAGCTTTCTTT. This translates into CASSQSGGGTEAFF.

The chain combines TRBV29-1 with TRBJ2-2; D possibly uses TRBD1 or TRBD2 (6 bases each). The CDR3 covers 16 residues. The germline gives CDR1 SQVTM, CDR2 ANQGSEA. V dropped 5 bases and J dropped 4 bases, with 20 bases sitting between them. The CDR3: CSVLGYSRGLTGELFF. DNA for the CDR3: TGCAGCGTTCTTGGCTATAGTCGGGGGCTCACCGGGGAGCTGTTTTTT.

The genes are TRBV5-4 and TRBJ1-4; D not resolved. V dropped 6 bases and J dropped 0 bases, with 6 bases sitting between them. Germline V lookup: CDR1 SGHNT, CDR2 YYREEE (reference sequence). The CDR3 is made up of 13 amino acids. Here the CDR3 reads CASKSATNEKLFF. CDR3 sequence (DNA): TGTGCCAGCAAGTCAGCAACTAATGAAAAACTGTTTTTT. The full variable domain, rest sourced from reference TRBV5-4 and TRBJ1-4, is ETGVTQSPTHLIKTRGQQVTLRCSSQSGHNTVSWYQQALGQGPQFIFQYYREEENGRGNFPPRFSGLQFPNYSSELNVNALELDDSALYLCASKSATNEKLFFGSGTQLSVL.